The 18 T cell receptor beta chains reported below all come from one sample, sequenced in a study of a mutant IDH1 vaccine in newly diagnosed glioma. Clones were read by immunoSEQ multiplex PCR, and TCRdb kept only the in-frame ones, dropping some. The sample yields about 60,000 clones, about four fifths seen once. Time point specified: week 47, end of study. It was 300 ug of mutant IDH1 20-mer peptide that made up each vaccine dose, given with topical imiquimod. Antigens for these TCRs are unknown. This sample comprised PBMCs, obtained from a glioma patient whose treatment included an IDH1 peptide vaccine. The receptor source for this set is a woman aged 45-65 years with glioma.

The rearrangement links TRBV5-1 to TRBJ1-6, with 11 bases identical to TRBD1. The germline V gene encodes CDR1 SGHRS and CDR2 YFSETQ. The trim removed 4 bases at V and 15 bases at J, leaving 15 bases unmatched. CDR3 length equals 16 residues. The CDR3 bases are TGCGCCAGCAGCCAGGGACAGGGGGTGCTTGGTCAATTCCTCCACTTT. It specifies CASSQGQGVLGQFLHF. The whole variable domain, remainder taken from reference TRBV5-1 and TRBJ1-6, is KAGVTQTPRYLIKTRGQQVTLSCSPISGHRSVSWYQQTPGQGLQFLFEYFSETQRNKGNFPGRFSGRQFSNSRSEMNVSTLELGDSALYLCASSQGQGVLGQFLHFGNGTRLTVT.

The CDR3 loop reads CASSLVYTEAFF. The CDR3 DNA follows: TGTGCCAGCAGCTTAGTATACACTGAAGCTTTCTTT. This chain uses TRBV7-2 with TRBJ1-1; D remains ambiguous. The length of the CDR3 is 12 residues. CDR1 is SGHTA and CDR2 is FQGNSA in the germline V gene. Trimming stripped 1 base from V and 3 bases from J, with 3 bases between.

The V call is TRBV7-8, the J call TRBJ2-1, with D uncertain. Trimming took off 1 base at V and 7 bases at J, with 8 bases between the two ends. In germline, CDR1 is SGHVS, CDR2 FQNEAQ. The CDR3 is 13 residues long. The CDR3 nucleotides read TGTGCCAGCAGCTTAGGTGGTGAGAATGAGCAGTTCTTC. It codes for CASSLGGENEQFF.

The CDR3 DNA follows: TGTGCCAGTAGTATCTGGGCAACGCCCTCGTCCTATGGCTACACCTTC. It specifies CASSIWATPSSYGYTF. J is TRBJ1-2 and V is TRBV19; unclear D gene. The germline V gene encodes CDR1 LNHDA and CDR2 SQIVND (reference sequence). This CDR3 contains 16 residues. With 3 bases removed from V and 4 bases from J, the gap between germline ends came to 18 bases. Full variable domain (remainder filled in from reference TRBV19 and TRBJ1-2): DGGITQSPKYLFRKEGQNVTLSCEQNLNHDAMYWYRQDPGQGLRLIYYSQIVNDFQKGDIAEGYSVSREKKESFPLTVTSAQKNPTAFYLCASSIWATPSSYGYTFGSGTRLTVV.

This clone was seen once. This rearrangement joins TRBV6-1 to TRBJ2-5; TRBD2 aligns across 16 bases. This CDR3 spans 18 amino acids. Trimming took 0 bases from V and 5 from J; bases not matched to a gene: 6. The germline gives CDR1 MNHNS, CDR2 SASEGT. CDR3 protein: CASSEAVPGLAGGETQYF. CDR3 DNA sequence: TGTGCCAGCAGTGAAGCTGTCCCGGGACTAGCGGGGGGGGAGACCCAGTACTTC.

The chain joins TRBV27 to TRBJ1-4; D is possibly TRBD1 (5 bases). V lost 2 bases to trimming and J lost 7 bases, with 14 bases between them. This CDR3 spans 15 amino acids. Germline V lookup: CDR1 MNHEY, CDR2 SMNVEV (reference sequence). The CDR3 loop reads CASSLGQTGTEKLFF. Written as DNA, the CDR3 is TGTGCCAGCAGTTTAGGACAAACCGGTACTGAAAAACTGTTTTTT.

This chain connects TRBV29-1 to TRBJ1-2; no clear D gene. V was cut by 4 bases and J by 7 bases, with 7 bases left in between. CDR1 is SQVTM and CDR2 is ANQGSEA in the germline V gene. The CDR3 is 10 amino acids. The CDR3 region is CSVGGFGYTF. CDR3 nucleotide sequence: TGCAGCGTTGGTGGTTTTGGCTACACCTTC. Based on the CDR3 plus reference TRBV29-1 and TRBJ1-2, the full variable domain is SAVISQKPSRDICQRGTSLTIQCQVDSQVTMMFWYRQQPGQSLTLIATANQGSEATYESGFVIDKFPISRPNLTFSTLTVSNMSPEDSSIYLCSVGGFGYTFGSGTRLTVV.

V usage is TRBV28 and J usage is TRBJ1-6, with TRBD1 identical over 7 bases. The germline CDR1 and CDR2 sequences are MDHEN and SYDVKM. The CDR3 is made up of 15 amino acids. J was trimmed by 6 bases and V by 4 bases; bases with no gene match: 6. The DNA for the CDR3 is TGTGCCAGCAGTTCTCCAGGGGGAGGTAATTCACCCCTCCACTTT. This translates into CASSSPGGGNSPLHF.

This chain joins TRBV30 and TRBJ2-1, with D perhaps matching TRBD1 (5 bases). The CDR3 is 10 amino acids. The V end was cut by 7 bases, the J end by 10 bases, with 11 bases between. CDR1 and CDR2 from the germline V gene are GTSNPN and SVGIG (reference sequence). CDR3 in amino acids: CALGPGEQFF. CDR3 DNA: TGTGCCTTGGGGCCCGGGGAGCAGTTCTTC.

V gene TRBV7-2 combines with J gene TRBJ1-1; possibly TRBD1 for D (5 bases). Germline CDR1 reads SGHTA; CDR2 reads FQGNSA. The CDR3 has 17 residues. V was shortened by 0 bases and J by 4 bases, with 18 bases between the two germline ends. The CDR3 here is CASSLALITGLSTEAFF. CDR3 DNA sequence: TGTGCCAGCAGCTTAGCCCTAATAACAGGACTGAGCACTGAAGCTTTCTTT.

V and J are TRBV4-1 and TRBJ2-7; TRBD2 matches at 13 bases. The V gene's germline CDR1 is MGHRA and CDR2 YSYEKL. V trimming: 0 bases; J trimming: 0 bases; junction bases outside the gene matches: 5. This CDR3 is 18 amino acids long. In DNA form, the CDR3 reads TGCGCCAGCAGCCAAGATATGGGACTAGCGGGGAGCTCCTACGAGCAGTACTTC. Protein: CASSQDMGLAGSSYEQYF.

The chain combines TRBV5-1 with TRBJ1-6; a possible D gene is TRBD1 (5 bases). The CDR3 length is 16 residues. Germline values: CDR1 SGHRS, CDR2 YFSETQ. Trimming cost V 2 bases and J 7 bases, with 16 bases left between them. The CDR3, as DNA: TGCGCCAGCAGCTTTCGAGCCGGGACGCAGAATTCACCCCTCCACTTT. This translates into CASSFRAGTQNSPLHF.

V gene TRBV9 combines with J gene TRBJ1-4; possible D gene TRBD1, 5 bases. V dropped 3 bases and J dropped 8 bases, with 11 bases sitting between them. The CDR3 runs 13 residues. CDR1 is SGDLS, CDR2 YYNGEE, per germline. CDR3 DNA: TGTGCCAGCAGCGCAAACCGGGGGGAAAAACTGTTTTTT. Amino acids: CASSANRGEKLFF.

Written as DNA, the CDR3 is TGTGCCGGTCGTAGGGTACACCCAGGTGGTGAGGGTTACTTC. Encoded protein: CAGRRVHPGGEGYF. The V gene is TRBV6-5, the J gene TRBJ2-4; the D gene is possibly TRBD2 (5 bases). The V gene lost 11 bases and the J gene lost 16 bases, with 30 bases spanning the gap. The CDR3 runs to 14 residues. Germline V lookup: CDR1 MNHEY, CDR2 SVGAGI.

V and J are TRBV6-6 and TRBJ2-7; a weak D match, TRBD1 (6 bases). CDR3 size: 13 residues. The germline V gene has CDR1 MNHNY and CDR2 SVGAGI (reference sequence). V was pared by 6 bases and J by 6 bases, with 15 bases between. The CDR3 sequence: CASSQGNGPEQYF. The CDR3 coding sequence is TGTGCCAGCAGCCAGGGGAACGGCCCCGAGCAGTACTTC.

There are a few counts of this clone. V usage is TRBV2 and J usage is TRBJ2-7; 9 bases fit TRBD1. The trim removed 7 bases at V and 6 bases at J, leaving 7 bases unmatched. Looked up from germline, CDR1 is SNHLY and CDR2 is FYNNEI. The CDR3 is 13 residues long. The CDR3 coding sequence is TGTGCCAGCACGGGGACAGGGATTGTCGAGCAGTACTTC. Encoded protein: CASTGTGIVEQYF.

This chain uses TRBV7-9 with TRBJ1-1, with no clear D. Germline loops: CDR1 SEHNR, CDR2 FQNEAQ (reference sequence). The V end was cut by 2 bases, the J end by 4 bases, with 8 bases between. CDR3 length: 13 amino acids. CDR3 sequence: CASSLTGSTEAFF. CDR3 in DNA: TGTGCCAGCAGCTTAACCGGGAGCACTGAAGCTTTCTTT.

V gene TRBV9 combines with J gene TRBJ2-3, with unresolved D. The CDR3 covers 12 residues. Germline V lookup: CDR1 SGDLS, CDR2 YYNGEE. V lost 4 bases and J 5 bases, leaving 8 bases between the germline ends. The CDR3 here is CASSINLDTQYF. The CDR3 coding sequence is TGTGCCAGCAGCATCAACCTAGATACGCAGTATTTT.